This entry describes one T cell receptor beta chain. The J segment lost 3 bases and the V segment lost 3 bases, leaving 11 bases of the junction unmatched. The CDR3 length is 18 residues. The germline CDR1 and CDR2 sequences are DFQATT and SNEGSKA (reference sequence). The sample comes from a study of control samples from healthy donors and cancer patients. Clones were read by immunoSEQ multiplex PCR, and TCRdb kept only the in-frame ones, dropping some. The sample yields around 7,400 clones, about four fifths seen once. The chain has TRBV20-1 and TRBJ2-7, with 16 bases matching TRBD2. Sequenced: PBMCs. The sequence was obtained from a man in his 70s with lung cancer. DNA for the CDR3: TGCAGTGCTAGTCCTTCGGGACTAGCGGGAGGGCGCGGCTACGAGCAGTACTTC. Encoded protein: CSASPSGLAGGRGYEQYF.